This T cell receptor (beta chain) comes out of a study of T cell responses to AZD1222 COVID-19 vaccine. Overall study: Analysis merged second doses at about 4 or about 12 weeks. Overall study findings and caveats: The study sampled repertoires only after the peak T cell response.

With 5 bases removed from V and 3 bases from J, the gap between germline ends came to 11 bases. This CDR3 has 14 amino acids. Germline V CDR1 and CDR2: SEHNR, FQNEAQ (reference sequence). A remark on this clone: What it binds is not known.

Sequenced by immunoSEQ multiplex PCR; TCRdb stores in-frame clones only, minus some. This table holds around 67,000 clones, roughly 89% found once. The chain carries TRBV7-9 and TRBJ1-5, with a possible D match to TRBD1 (6 bases). This clonotype was obtained from an adult in good health. The specimen comprised peripheral blood, sampled on day 0 of AZD1222 vaccination. CDR3 region: CASSPGQHNQPQHF. The CDR3, as DNA: TGTGCCAGCAGCCCCGGACAGCACAATCAGCCCCAGCATTTT.